The table lists the clone carrying this T cell receptor beta chain with a count of one. This specimen comes from a study of PD-L1 blockade in urothelial cancer. Study in general: Starting in the mid-2010s, patients were given atezolizumab (1,200 mg intravenously every 3 weeks). Blood samples had a median of around 150,000 T cells.

The CDR3 has 17 amino acids. V was shortened by 2 bases and J by 2 bases, with 17 bases between the two germline ends. Germline V CDR1 and CDR2: KGHSH, LQKENI. Produced via immunoSEQ multiplex PCR; TCRdb's table is partial and in-frame only. The sample includes 45,000 to 50,000 clones, roughly 88% of them seen just once. This TCR was sampled from an elderly man with urothelial cancer. The rearrangement links TRBV18 to TRBJ2-3; D is uncertain. The specimen was PBMCs, collected around atezolizumab (anti-PD-L1) treatment. The CDR3, as DNA: TGTGCCAGCTCACCATTCTCGGGTGGCGGAACCACAGATACGCAGTATTTT. It yields the protein CASSPFSGGGTTDTQYF.